These T cell receptor beta chains were read from a single sample in a study of CD8 T cells in ankylosing spondylitis. One entry per CDR3 protein results from TCRdb running MiXCR on the 5' RACE reads. This sample has about 240,000 distinct CDR3 sequences; less than 10% occur once, and the top ten carry approximately 6.3%. The specimen sequenced was blood, either unsorted or a sorted T cell fraction (not recorded which). All receptors derive from a male donor with ankylosing spondylitis or in good health (not recorded which). CDR3s include the opening cysteine and the closing phenylalanine or tryptophan. A D gene is named only where the DNA matches it firmly. Clone size is not always given. Where it is, it says once, few, many or a class for expanded clones.

>few|TRBV30|TRBJ2-1|.
CAWSVGAYNEQFF
TGTGCCTGGAGTGTAGGTGCTTACAATGAGCAGTTCTTC
>many|TRBV12-3/TRBV12-4|TRBJ2-5|.
CASSLAGEGETQYF
TGTGCCAGCAGTTTAGCGGGAGAAGGAGAGACCCAGTACTTC
>.|TRBV19|TRBJ1-5|.
CASSMNGNQPQHF
TGTGCCAGTAGTATGAACGGTAATCAGCCCCAGCATTTT
>few|TRBV12-3/TRBV12-4|TRBJ2-1|TRBD2
CASSIKTSGHEQFF
TGTGCCAGCTCCATAAAGACTAGCGGTCATGAGCAGTTCTTC
>.|TRBV6-1|TRBJ2-3|TRBD2
CASTYRLAEHTQYF
TGTGCCAGCACCTACCGGCTAGCGGAGCATACGCAGTATTTT
>many|TRBV20-1|TRBJ2-1|.
CSARESLGEQFF
TGCAGTGCTAGAGAGTCGTTGGGTGAGCAGTTCTTC
>many|TRBV29-1|TRBJ2-7|TRBD2
CSAISGRGYEQYF
TGCAGCGCCATTAGCGGGAGGGGGTACGAGCAGTACTTC
>many|TRBV12-3/TRBV12-4|TRBJ2-3|.
CASSFDRPTDTQYF
TGTGCCAGCAGTTTTGACAGGCCCACAGATACGCAGTATTTT
>.|TRBV7-8|TRBJ2-5|TRBD1
CASSIGTGGTETQYF
TGTGCCAGCAGCATCGGGACAGGGGGGACAGAGACCCAGTACTTC
>many|TRBV12-3/TRBV12-4|TRBJ1-5|.
CASSFGGKGNQPQHF
TGTGCCAGCAGTTTCGGGGGTAAGGGCAATCAGCCCCAGCATTTT
>many|TRBV11-3|TRBJ2-1|.
CASSLAGRTYNEQFF
TGTGCCAGCAGCTTAGCCGGGAGAACCTACAATGAGCAGTTCTTC
>many|TRBV5-8|TRBJ2-7|.
CASTKGRGYAYEQYF
TGTGCCAGCACTAAAGGGCGAGGTTATGCCTACGAGCAGTACTTC
>many|TRBV7-8|TRBJ2-7|TRBD1
CASSRGTGSYEQYF
TGTGCCAGCAGCCGCGGGACAGGTTCCTACGAGCAGTACTTC
>.|TRBV5-1|TRBJ2-5|TRBD2
CASSSSHGLAGGETQYF
TGCGCCAGCAGCAGTTCTCACGGACTAGCGGGAGGTGAGACCCAGTACTTC
>many|TRBV28|TRBJ1-2|TRBD1
CASSTSGTGLSYTF
TGTGCCAGCAGCACTTCCGGGACAGGGCTTTCCTACACCTTC
>many|TRBV7-2|TRBJ1-1|.
CASSLAGEDNRFTEAFF
TGTGCCAGCAGCTTAGCGGGGGAAGACAACAGATTCACTGAAGCTTTCTTT
>few|TRBV29-1|TRBJ2-5|.
CSVEFGGPMTQYF
TGCAGCGTTGAATTCGGGGGCCCAATGACCCAGTACTTC
>many|TRBV3-1|TRBJ1-1|.
CASKLGMNTEAFF
TGTGCCAGCAAACTGGGGATGAACACTGAAGCTTTCTTT
>many|TRBV9|TRBJ1-6|.
CASSLRQDYNSPLHF
TGTGCCAGCAGCCTACGACAGGACTATAATTCACCCCTCCACTTT
>.|TRBV20-1|TRBJ2-1|TRBD1
CCARDGSGTGGHNEQFF
TGCTGTGCTAGAGATGGCTCAGGGACAGGGGGACACAATGAGCAGTTCTTC
>few|TRBV4-2|TRBJ2-7|.
CASSPNLLGSYEQYF
TGTGCCAGCAGCCCCAACCTTCTAGGTAGCTACGAGCAGTACTTC
>many|TRBV6-1|TRBJ1-1|.
CASSSFMGGTEAFF
TGTGCCAGCAGCTCCTTTATGGGGGGCACTGAAGCTTTCTTT
>many|TRBV11-2|TRBJ2-7|.
CASSLVDFYEQYF
TGTGCCAGCAGCTTAGTTGATTTCTACGAGCAGTACTTC
>many|TRBV28|TRBJ1-2|.
CASSPSDRNYGYTF
TGTGCCAGCAGTCCAAGCGACAGGAACTATGGCTACACCTTC
>few|TRBV14|TRBJ2-1|.
CASSQGVPGQFF
TGTGCCAGCAGCCAAGGGGTCCCCGGTCAGTTCTTC
>many|TRBV12-3/TRBV12-4|TRBJ1-2|.
CASDELRGGYTF
TGTGCCAGCGACGAGTTACGAGGGGGCTACACCTTC
>many|TRBV6-5|TRBJ1-4|TRBD1
CASSSTYRDREEESEKLFF
TGTGCCAGCAGTTCTACCTACCGGGACAGGGAGGAGGAAAGTGAAAAACTGTTTTTT
>few|TRBV5-1|TRBJ2-5|.
CASGPAAVQETQYF
TGCGCCAGCGGACCCGCGGCTGTCCAAGAGACCCAGTACTTC